The 28 T cell receptor beta chains given below trace back to one sample, sequenced in a study of T cells in Graves' hyperthyroidism and ophthalmopathy. RNA transcripts gave rise to amplified TCR beta CDR3 regions. The HTBI primer set served for first-round RT-PCR of the TCR CDR3. TCRdb reanalysed the multiplex PCR reads using MiXCR and keeps one entry per CDR3 protein. Among hundreds of thousands of distinct CDR3 sequences, around 13% were seen once, and the ten largest hold more than 8.5%. Sequences were obtained from blood. These receptors all come from a woman aged 18-29 years with Graves' hyperthyroidism.

The chain is built from TRBV30 and TRBJ2-5, with D possibly being TRBD1 or TRBD2 (6 bases each). CDR3 length: 13 amino acids. Germline-derived CDR1 and CDR2 are GTSNPN and SVGIG (reference sequence). V was cut by 5 bases and J by 3 bases, with 13 bases left in between. CDR3 nucleotide sequence: TGTGCCTGGCGAAACGGGGGCAAAGAGACCCAGTACTTC. It is translated as CAWRNGGKETQYF.

This sequence joins TRBV20-1 and TRBJ2-1; 10 nucleotides align to TRBD2. In germline, CDR1 is DFQATT, CDR2 SNEGSKA (reference sequence). The ends lost 4 bases at V and 4 bases at J; junction bases unmatched: 7. This CDR3 is built from 15 residues. The chain's CDR3 is CSANWLAGVYNEQFF. CDR3 DNA sequence: TGCAGTGCTAATTGGCTAGCGGGGGTTTACAATGAGCAGTTCTTC.

This clonotype showed up just once. The chain is built from TRBV6-1 and TRBJ1-2, with TRBD1 matching over 8 bases. There are 14 residues in the CDR3. The V gene end was trimmed by 5 bases and the J gene end by 5 bases; junction bases not matched to a gene: 7. Germline V CDR1 and CDR2: MNHNS, SASEGT. The DNA of the CDR3 is TGTGCCAGCAGTCCGCCGGGACAGGAGTATGGCTACACCTTC. Residues: CASSPPGQEYGYTF.

This clonotype was counted many times. This rearrangement joins TRBV30 to TRBJ1-2; TRBD1 agrees at 7 bases. V lost 1 base and J lost 4; bases outside the gene matches: 6. The germline V gene encodes CDR1 GTSNPN and CDR2 SVGIG (reference sequence). CDR3 length: 14 residues. CDR3 protein: CAWSDRGGFYGYTF. In nucleotides, the CDR3 is TGTGCCTGGAGTGACAGGGGCGGCTTCTATGGCTACACCTTC.

Many counts were recorded for this clonotype. The CDR3 region has the DNA TGTGCCAGCAGCGACAGGCCAGACAGCTCCTACGAGCAGTACTTC. Protein product: CASSDRPDSSYEQYF. J is TRBJ2-7 and V is TRBV2; possible D gene TRBD1, 6 bases. V was pared by 6 bases and J by 0 bases, with 15 bases between. Per germline, CDR1 SNHLY and CDR2 FYNNEI. The CDR3 has 15 amino acids.

The chain is built from TRBV29-1 and TRBJ2-7; a possible D gene is TRBD1 (6 bases). Germline CDR1 SQVTM, CDR2 ANQGSEA. The CDR3 is 13 amino acids. Trimming removed 5 bases at V and 2 bases at J, with 13 bases between. The CDR3 DNA sequence: TGCAGCGTTAGGGGGTCAGGAGCCTACGAGCAGTACTTC. Translation gives CSVRGSGAYEQYF.

This clonotype occurred many times. The V and J genes are TRBV20-1 and TRBJ2-5; D is perhaps TRBD1 or TRBD2 (5 bases each). Germline V gives CDR1 DFQATT, CDR2 SNEGSKA (reference sequence). The V gene lost 0 bases and the J gene lost 4 bases, with 18 bases spanning the gap. This CDR3 is built from 16 residues. In nucleotides, the CDR3 is TGCAGTGCTAGAGATCAGGGCGGACCACGGGGAGAGACCCAGTACTTC. This translates into CSARDQGGPRGETQYF.

The V gene is TRBV4-1, the J gene TRBJ2-7; 7 positions agree with TRBD2. V was clipped by 1 base and J by 4 bases; unmatched bases: 7. This CDR3 has 15 amino acids. Germline values: CDR1 MGHRA, CDR2 YSYEKL. CDR3 DNA sequence: TGCGCCAGCAGCCAAGTTGGAGGGAGGGTGTACGAGCAGTACTTC. Encoded protein: CASSQVGGRVYEQYF.

This rearrangement joins TRBV6-2 or TRBV6-3 to TRBJ2-1; D is unresolved. The CDR3 covers 12 residues. The germline CDR1 and CDR2 sequences are MNHEY and SVGEGT. The V end lost 7 bases, the J end lost 7 bases, and 11 bases lay between the germline ends. The CDR3 coding sequence is TGTGCCAGCACAGACTGGACGAATGAGCAGTTCTTC. Translated, it gives CASTDWTNEQFF.

This clonotype was found many times. CDR3 DNA sequence: TGCAGTGCTAGTCCGGACAGGGGGCTAGATGGCAATCAGCCCCAGCATTTT. Translation gives CSASPDRGLDGNQPQHF. The chain couples TRBV20-1 to TRBJ1-5, with 11 bases matching TRBD1. The CDR3 is 17 amino acids. Germline V lookup: CDR1 DFQATT, CDR2 SNEGSKA (reference sequence). With V trimmed by 3 bases and J by 2 bases, 9 bases remained unmatched.

The chain combines TRBV7-2 with TRBJ2-2, with 10 bases fitting TRBD1. Germline V lookup: CDR1 SGHTA, CDR2 FQGNSA. With 4 bases clipped from V and 5 bases from J, the junction kept 4 bases outside the gene matches. The CDR3 runs 15 residues. In DNA form, the CDR3 reads TGTGCCAGCAGCTATCGACAGGGGGCAACCGGGGAGCTGTTTTTT. This sequence encodes CASSYRQGATGELFF.

This clonotype was picked up a small number of times. CDR3 loop: CASSPWSGEPWMTPLHF. CDR3 DNA: TGTGCCAGCAGCCCATGGTCAGGGGAGCCCTGGATGACACCCCTCCACTTT. V usage is TRBV27 and J usage is TRBJ1-6, with a weak D call TRBD1 (6 bases). V shed 6 bases and J shed 11 bases, with 26 bases lying between them. Germline CDR1 is MNHEY and CDR2 is SMNVEV (reference sequence). The length of the CDR3 is 17 residues.

This clonotype was seen many times. This sequence joins TRBV28 and TRBJ2-3; D remains ambiguous. The CDR3 consists of 13 residues. The germline V gene has CDR1 MDHEN and CDR2 SYDVKM. Trimming removed 3 bases at V and 3 bases at J, with 7 bases between. The CDR3 loop reads CASSLSETDTQYF. DNA for the CDR3: TGTGCCAGCAGTTTGAGCGAAACAGATACGCAGTATTTT.

This clonotype was observed many times. The chain combines TRBV6-2 or TRBV6-3 with TRBJ1-1, with 8 bases matching TRBD1. This CDR3 region has 12 residues. V lost 9 bases to trimming and J lost 4 bases; unmatched junction nucleotides: 4. The V gene's germline CDR1 is MNHEY and CDR2 SVGEGT. DNA of the CDR3: TGTGCCAGTCGCAGGGGGCCCACTGAAGCTTTCTTT. Translating it yields CASRRGPTEAFF.

This clonotype was counted ten times or more. The chain employs TRBV27 and TRBJ2-2; 8 bases are shared with TRBD1. The germline V gene has CDR1 MNHEY and CDR2 SMNVEV (reference sequence). The trim removed 4 bases at V and 5 bases at J, leaving 9 bases unmatched. The CDR3 is 16 amino acids. The CDR3 DNA sequence: TGTGCCAGCAGTTCCTTCAGGGGGCGACGGACCGGGGAGCTGTTTTTT. Protein sequence: CASSSFRGRRTGELFF.

This clonotype was picked up a small number of times. CDR3 loop: CASSSARPGQGSYNEQFF. CDR3 DNA: TGTGCCAGCAGCTCTGCCCGCCCTGGGCAGGGAAGCTACAATGAGCAGTTCTTC. The chain joins TRBV5-6 to TRBJ2-1; a weak D match, TRBD1 (5 bases). V lost 3 bases and J lost 3, with 22 bases in between. Germline V CDR1 and CDR2: SGHDT, YYEEEE. The CDR3 contains 18 residues. The full variable domain, completed using reference TRBV5-6 and TRBJ2-1, is DAGVTQSPTHLIKTRGQQVTLRCSPKSGHDTVSWYQQALGQGPQFIFQYYEEEERQRGNFPDRFSGHQFPNYSSELNVNALLLGDSALYLCASSSARPGQGSYNEQFFGPGTRLTVL.

Of note for this clonotype: One base away lies a much larger clone, so this may be a sequencing read error. J is TRBJ2-1 and V is TRBV5-1, with TRBD2 identical over 7 bases. The CDR3 spans 16 residues. The germline V gene encodes CDR1 SGHRS and CDR2 YFSETQ. The CDR3 DNA reads TGCGCCAGCAGGATGTTAGCGGGTACATCCTACAATGAGCAGTCCTTC. It translates to CASRMLAGTSYNEQSF.

This clonotype has ten or more counts. The chain links TRBV6-2 or TRBV6-3 to TRBJ2-1, with a weak D call TRBD1 (5 bases). CDR1 MNHEY and CDR2 SVGEGT come from the germline V gene. The germline V and J ends were trimmed by 6 bases and 5 bases, with 14 bases remaining between them. The CDR3 has 14 residues. The DNA for the CDR3 is TGTGCCAGCAGGAACAGGACGGGCCACAATGAGCAGTTCTTC. Its protein product is CASRNRTGHNEQFF.

This clonotype has at least ten counts. This rearrangement joins TRBV20-1 to TRBJ1-3, with 9 bases fitting TRBD1. The germline CDR1 and CDR2 sequences are DFQATT and SNEGSKA (reference sequence). The CDR3 contains 17 residues. V dropped 5 bases and J dropped 2; count of bases not matched to a gene: 13. Here the CDR3 DNA reads TGCAGTGCTTTCTCTCAGAACAGGGGGCCCGCTGGAAACACCATATATTTT. It specifies CSAFSQNRGPAGNTIYF.

This chain uses TRBV4-1 with TRBJ1-2; 10 bases agree with TRBD1. With V trimmed by 2 bases and J by 1 base, 4 bases remained unmatched. Germline CDR1 MGHRA, CDR2 YSYEKL. The CDR3 is made up of 16 amino acids. CDR3 in DNA: TGCGCCAGCAGCCAATCGGACAGGGGGGTTAACTATGGCTACACCTTC. It translates to CASSQSDRGVNYGYTF.

This clonotype showed up many times. This rearrangement joins TRBV7-8 to TRBJ1-1, with D uncertain. Germline CDR1 SGHVS, CDR2 FQNEAQ. The CDR3 is 13 residues long. V was trimmed by 4 bases and J by 1 base, leaving 7 bases between them. The CDR3 nucleotides are TGTGCCAGCAGCTCTTGGGGGAACACTGAAGCTTTCTTT. It translates to CASSSWGNTEAFF.

This clonotype was counted between two and nine times. This chain links TRBV7-2 with TRBJ2-7; TRBD1 aligns across 7 bases. This CDR3 has 16 residues. Trimming at V came to 6 bases and at J to 6 bases, leaving 17 bases not matched to a gene. In germline, CDR1 is SGHTA, CDR2 FQGNSA. CDR3 sequence reads: CASSRSQGRLMGEQYF. The DNA for the CDR3 is TGTGCCAGCAGTCGGTCACAGGGGCGGCTGATGGGCGAGCAGTACTTC.

This clonotype has only a few counts. CDR3 region: CASSLTAGSYEQYF. The CDR3 DNA reads TGTGCCAGCAGCTTAACAGCGGGATCCTACGAGCAGTACTTC. This rearrangement joins TRBV7-3 to TRBJ2-7, with TRBD2 matching 7 bases. Germline CDR1 is SGHTA and CDR2 is FQGTGA. Germline trimming cut 0 bases from V and 1 base from J; bases unmatched to any gene: 0. CDR3 length: 14 amino acids.

This clonotype was seen more than once but under ten times. The chain recombines TRBV27 with TRBJ1-5; no definite D call. The CDR3 spans 14 residues. Germline CDR1 is MNHEY and CDR2 is SMNVEV (reference sequence). Trimming stripped 0 bases from V and 6 bases from J, with 9 bases between. The CDR3 loop reads CASSLSGRGQPQHF. The CDR3 nucleotides are TGTGCCAGCAGTTTATCCGGGAGAGGTCAGCCCCAGCATTTT.

This clonotype appeared many times. The chain couples TRBV18 to TRBJ2-5; D is uncertain. Trimming shortened V by 3 bases and J by 7 bases, and 18 bases separated the two germline ends. CDR3 length: 15 residues. CDR1 and CDR2 from the germline V gene are KGHSH and LQKENI. CDR3 protein: CASSPSDAGVRTQYF. The CDR3 region has the DNA TGTGCCAGCTCACCCTCCGACGCTGGAGTTAGGACCCAGTACTTC.

This clonotype was detected many times. This rearrangement joins TRBV11-2 to TRBJ2-3; D is undetermined. The germline V gene encodes CDR1 SGHAT and CDR2 FQNNGV. V lost 5 bases and J lost 6, with 9 bases in between. This CDR3 has 12 amino acids. CDR3 bases: TGTGCCAGCAGCCGATCAGGCGATACGCAGTATTTT. Protein product: CASSRSGDTQYF.

This clonotype was seen many times. V and J are TRBV6-2 or TRBV6-3 and TRBJ1-5; 10 bases line up with TRBD1. V shed 6 bases and J 6 bases; nucleotides not matched to a gene: 8. Germline assignment: CDR1 MNHEY and CDR2 SVGEGT. The CDR3 contains 15 residues. The CDR3 sequence is CASSDPGQGRQPQHF. The CDR3 nucleotides read TGTGCCAGCAGCGATCCGGGACAGGGGCGTCAGCCCCAGCATTTT.

This clonotype was recorded a few times. V usage is TRBV25-1 and J usage is TRBJ1-1; maybe TRBD1 (5 bases). V gave up 4 bases and J gave up 7 bases, with 13 bases separating them. This CDR3 region has 13 residues. Germline CDR1 MGHDK, CDR2 SYGVNS. The CDR3 here is CASSATGALEAFF. DNA for the CDR3: TGTGCCAGCAGTGCCACAGGTGCGCTTGAAGCTTTCTTT.